This T cell receptor (beta chain) was obtained from a study of cytomegalovirus exposure and HLA in healthy donors. Whole-study results and caveats: When presence/absence was analysed, sequencing depth was taken to be roughly uniform across donors. A reported reduction in N-insertions relative to the approximately 640-donor mean was seen in an Asian-associated ancestry cluster in a later analysis.

In the case of this clone: Its target is unknown.

The CDR3 runs to 15 residues. V trimming: 4 bases; J trimming: 4 bases; junction bases outside the gene matches: 9. Germline CDR1 MGHRA, CDR2 YSYEKL. The primer mix had 60 Vbeta and 13 Jbeta primers. Sequencing used immunoSEQ multiplex PCR; TCRdb keeps in-frame clones, though not all of them. The data contain around 220,000 clones, 60% to 85% of them singletons. The sequence was obtained from a man between 35 and 55 years old in good health and CMV-seronegative. The sequencing input was PBMCs. J is TRBJ2-7 and V is TRBV4-1; 8 bases are shared with TRBD1. CDR3 sequence: CASSPSDRGGYEQYF. In nucleotides, the CDR3 is TGCGCCAGCAGCCCTTCCGACAGGGGCGGTTACGAGCAGTACTTC.